This T cell receptor (beta chain) was sequenced during a study of blood T cells in healthy people across ages. Primed by a sample-barcoded 5' primer and a J-beta primer mix, a second PCR proceeded for about 6 to 12 cycles. Per-sample output comprised a minimum of 2.5 million paired-end reads containing CDR3. TCRdb processed the 5' RACE reads anew with MiXCR; each CDR3 protein has one entry. The sample lists some 1,000,000 distinct CDR3 sequences; under 30% were seen once. This clonotype was recorded a few times. V was shortened by 0 bases and J by 2 bases, with 11 bases between the two germline ends. Germline V CDR1 and CDR2: SGHTA, FQGTGA. The length of the CDR3 is 15 residues. These data also featured in a second study, about T cells of mothers and their children. That report adds: Compared with unrelated pairs, related mother-child pairs had slightly higher, non-significant overlap.

This chain connects TRBV7-3 to TRBJ2-7; D is perhaps TRBD2 (6 bases). Material for sequencing was blood. The receptor's source is a girl under 10 years old in good health. CDR3 in amino acids: CASSLTVRGPYEQYF. The DNA for the CDR3 is TGTGCCAGCAGCTTAACCGTGCGGGGCCCCTACGAGCAGTACTTC.